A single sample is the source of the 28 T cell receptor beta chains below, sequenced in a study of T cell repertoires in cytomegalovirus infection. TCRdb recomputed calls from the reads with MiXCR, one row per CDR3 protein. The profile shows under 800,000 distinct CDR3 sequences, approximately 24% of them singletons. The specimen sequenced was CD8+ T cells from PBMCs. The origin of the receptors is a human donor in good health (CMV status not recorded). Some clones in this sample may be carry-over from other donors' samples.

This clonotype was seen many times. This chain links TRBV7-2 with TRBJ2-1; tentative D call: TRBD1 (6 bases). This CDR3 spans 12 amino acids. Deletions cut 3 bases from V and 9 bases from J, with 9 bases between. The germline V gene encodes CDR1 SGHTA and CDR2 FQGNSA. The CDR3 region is CASSFLGGEQFF. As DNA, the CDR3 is TGTGCCAGCAGCTTTCTAGGGGGTGAGCAGTTCTTC.

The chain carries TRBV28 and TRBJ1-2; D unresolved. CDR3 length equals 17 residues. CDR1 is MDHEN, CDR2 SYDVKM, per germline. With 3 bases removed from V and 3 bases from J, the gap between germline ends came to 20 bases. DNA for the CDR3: TGTGCCAGCAGTTTTTTCAATAACCTAGTTAACCACTATGGCTACACCTTC. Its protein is CASSFFNNLVNHYGYTF.

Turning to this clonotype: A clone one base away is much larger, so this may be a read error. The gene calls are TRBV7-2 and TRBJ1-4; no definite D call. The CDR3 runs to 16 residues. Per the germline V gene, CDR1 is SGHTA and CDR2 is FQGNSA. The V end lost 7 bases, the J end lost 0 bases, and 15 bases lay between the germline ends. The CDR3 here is CASNFRSGPTNEKLFF. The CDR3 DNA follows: TGTGCCAGCAACTTTCGATCAGGCCCAACTAATGAAAAACTGTTTTTT. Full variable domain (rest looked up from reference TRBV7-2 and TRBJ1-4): GAGVSQSPSNKVTEKGKDVELRCDPISGHTALYWYRQSLGQGLEFLIYFQGNSAPDKSGLPSDRFSAERTGGSVSTLTIQRTQQEDSAVYLCASNFRSGPTNEKLFFGSGTQLSVL.

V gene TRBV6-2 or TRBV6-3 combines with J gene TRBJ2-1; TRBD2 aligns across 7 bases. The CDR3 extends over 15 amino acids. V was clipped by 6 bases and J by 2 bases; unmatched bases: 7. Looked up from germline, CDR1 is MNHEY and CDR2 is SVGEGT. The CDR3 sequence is CASSPVGGTYNEQFF. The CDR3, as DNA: TGTGCCAGCAGCCCCGTGGGAGGGACCTACAATGAGCAGTTCTTC.

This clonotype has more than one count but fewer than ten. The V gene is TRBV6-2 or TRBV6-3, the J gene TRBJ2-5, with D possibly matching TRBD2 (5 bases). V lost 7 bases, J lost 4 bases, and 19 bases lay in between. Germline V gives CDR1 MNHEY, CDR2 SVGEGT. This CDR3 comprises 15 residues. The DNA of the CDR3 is TGTGCCAGCAACAAAGAGGGCGGACTCACAGAGACCCAGTACTTC. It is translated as CASNKEGGLTETQYF.

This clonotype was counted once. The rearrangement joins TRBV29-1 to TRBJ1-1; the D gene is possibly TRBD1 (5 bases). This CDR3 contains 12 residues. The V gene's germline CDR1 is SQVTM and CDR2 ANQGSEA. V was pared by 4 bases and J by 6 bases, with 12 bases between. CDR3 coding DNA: TGCAGCGTTGTCGGGGGGGGGTCTGAAGCTTTCTTT. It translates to CSVVGGGSEAFF.

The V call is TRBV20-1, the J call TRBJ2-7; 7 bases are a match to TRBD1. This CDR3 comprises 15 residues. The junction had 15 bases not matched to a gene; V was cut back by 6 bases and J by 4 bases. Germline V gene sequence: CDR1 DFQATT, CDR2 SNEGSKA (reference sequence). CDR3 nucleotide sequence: TGCAGTGCCGTACCGGAGAGACAGGGAGTTTACGAGCAGTACTTC. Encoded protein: CSAVPERQGVYEQYF.

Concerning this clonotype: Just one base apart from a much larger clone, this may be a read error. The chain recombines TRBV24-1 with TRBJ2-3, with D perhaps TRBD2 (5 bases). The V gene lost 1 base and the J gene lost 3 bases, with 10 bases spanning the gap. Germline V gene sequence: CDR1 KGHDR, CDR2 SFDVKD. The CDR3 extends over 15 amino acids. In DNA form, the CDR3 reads TGTGCCACCAGTGATTTTCCCTGGAGGACAGATACGCAGTATTTT. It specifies CATSDFPWRTDTQYF.

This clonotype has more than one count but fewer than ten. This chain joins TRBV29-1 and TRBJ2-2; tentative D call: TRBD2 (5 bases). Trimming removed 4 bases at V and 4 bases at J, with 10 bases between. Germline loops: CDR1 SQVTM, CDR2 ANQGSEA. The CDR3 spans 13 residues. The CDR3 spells CSVGGGITGELFF. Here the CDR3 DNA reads TGCAGCGTTGGTGGAGGAATCACCGGGGAGCTGTTTTTT.

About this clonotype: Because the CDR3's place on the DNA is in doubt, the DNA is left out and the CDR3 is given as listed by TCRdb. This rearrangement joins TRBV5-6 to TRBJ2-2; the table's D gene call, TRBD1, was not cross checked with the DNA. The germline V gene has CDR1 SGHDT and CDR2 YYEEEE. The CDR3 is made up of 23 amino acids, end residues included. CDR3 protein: CASSAWGSVPAAPGGLNTGELFF.

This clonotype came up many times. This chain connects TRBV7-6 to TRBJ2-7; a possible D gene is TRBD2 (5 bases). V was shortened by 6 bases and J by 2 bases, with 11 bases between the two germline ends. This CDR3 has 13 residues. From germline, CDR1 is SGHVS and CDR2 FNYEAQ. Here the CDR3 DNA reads TGTGCCAGCAGTTTGGTCGGGACCTACGAGCAGTACTTC. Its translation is CASSLVGTYEQYF.

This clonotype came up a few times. For the CDR3, the DNA is TGTGCCAGTAGTATCCTGACGGGGGTTAACACTGAAGCTTTCTTT. It is translated as CASSILTGVNTEAFF. V and J are TRBV19 and TRBJ1-1, with D maybe TRBD1 (5 bases). Trimming pared 3 bases from V and 2 bases from J, leaving 13 bases between. The CDR3 loop spans 15 amino acids. Germline V lookup: CDR1 LNHDA, CDR2 SQIVND (reference sequence).

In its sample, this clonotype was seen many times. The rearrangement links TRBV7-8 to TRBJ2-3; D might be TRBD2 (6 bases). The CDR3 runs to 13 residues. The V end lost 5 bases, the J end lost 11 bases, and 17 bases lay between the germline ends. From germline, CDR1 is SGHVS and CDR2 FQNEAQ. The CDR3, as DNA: TGTGCCAGCAGCCCCGGACCGAGGGAGGAGCAGTATTTT. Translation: CASSPGPREEQYF.

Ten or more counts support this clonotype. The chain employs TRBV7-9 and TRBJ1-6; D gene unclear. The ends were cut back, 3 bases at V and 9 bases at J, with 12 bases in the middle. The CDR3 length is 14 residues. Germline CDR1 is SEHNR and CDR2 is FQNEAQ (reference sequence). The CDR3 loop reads CASSFGPTGSPLHF. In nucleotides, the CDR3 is TGTGCCAGCAGCTTTGGGCCGACCGGTTCACCCCTCCACTTT.

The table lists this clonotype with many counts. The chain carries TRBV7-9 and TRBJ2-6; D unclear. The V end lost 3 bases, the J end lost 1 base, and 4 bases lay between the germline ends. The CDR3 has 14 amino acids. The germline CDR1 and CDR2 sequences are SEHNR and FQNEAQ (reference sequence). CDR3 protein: CASSFPSGANVLTF. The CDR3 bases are TGTGCCAGCAGCTTTCCATCTGGGGCCAACGTCCTGACTTTC.

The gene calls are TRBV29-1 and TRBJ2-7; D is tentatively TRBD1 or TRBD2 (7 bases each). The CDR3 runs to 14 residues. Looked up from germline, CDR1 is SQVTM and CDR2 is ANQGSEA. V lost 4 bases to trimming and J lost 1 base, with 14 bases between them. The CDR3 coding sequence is TGCAGCGTTGCAGGGGGGGACAATTCCTACGAGCAGTACTTC. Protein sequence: CSVAGGDNSYEQYF.

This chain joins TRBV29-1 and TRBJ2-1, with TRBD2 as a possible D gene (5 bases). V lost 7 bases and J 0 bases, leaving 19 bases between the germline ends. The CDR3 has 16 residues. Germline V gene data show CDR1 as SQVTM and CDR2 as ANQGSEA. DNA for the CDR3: TGCAGCGGCGAAGGCGAAGAGGGTAGCTCCTACAATGAGCAGTTCTTC. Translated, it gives CSGEGEEGSSYNEQFF.

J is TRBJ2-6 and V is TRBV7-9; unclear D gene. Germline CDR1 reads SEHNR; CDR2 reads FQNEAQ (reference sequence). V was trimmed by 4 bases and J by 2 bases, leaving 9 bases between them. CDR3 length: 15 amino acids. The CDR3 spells CASSSDIAGANVLTF. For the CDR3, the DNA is TGTGCCAGCAGCTCCGACATCGCTGGGGCCAACGTCCTGACTTTC.

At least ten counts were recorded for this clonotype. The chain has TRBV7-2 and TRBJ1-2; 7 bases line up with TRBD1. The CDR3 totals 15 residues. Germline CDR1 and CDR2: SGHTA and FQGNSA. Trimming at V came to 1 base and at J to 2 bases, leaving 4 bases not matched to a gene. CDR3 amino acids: CASSLGKTGNYGYTF. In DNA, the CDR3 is TGTGCCAGCAGCTTAGGGAAGACAGGGAACTATGGCTACACCTTC.

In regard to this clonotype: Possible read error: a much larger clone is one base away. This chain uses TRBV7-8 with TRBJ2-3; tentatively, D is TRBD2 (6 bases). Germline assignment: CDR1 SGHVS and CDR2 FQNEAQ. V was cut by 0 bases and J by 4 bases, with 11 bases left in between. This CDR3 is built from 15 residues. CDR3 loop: CASSLAEGPPDTQYF. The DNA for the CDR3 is TGTGCCAGCAGCTTAGCGGAGGGGCCCCCAGATACGCAGTATTTT. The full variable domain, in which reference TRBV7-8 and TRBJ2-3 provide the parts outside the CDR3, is GAGVSQSPRYKVAKRGQDVALRCDPISGHVSLFWYQQALGQGPEFLTYFQNEAQLDKSGLPSDRFFAERPEGSVSTLKIQRTQQEDSAVYLCASSLAEGPPDTQYFGPGTRLTVL.

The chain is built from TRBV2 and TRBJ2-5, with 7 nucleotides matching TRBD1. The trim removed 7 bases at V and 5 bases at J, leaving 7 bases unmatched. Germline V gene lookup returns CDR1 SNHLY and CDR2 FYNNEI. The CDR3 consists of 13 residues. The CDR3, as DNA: TGTGCCAGCACCGGGACAGTCGGGGAGACCCAGTACTTC. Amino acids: CASTGTVGETQYF.

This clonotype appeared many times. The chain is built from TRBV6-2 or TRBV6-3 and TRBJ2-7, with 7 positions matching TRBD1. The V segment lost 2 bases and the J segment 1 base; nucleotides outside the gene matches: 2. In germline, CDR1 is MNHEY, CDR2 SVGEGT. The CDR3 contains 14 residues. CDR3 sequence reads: CASSYPGQSYEQYV. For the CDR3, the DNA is TGTGCCAGCAGTTACCCGGGACAGTCCTACGAGCAGTACGTC.

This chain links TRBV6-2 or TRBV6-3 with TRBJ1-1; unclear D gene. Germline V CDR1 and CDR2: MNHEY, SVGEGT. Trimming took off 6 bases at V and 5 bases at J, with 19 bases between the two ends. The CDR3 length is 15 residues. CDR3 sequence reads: CASSPYPTVDTEAFF. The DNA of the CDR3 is TGTGCCAGCAGCCCCTATCCGACCGTCGATACTGAAGCTTTCTTT.

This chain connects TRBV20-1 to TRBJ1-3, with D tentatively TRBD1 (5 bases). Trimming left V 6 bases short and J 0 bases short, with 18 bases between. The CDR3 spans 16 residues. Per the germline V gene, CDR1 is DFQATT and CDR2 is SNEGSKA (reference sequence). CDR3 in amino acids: CSANLAKGRSGNTIYF. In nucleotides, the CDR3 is TGCAGTGCCAACCTGGCCAAGGGGCGCTCTGGAAACACCATATATTTT.

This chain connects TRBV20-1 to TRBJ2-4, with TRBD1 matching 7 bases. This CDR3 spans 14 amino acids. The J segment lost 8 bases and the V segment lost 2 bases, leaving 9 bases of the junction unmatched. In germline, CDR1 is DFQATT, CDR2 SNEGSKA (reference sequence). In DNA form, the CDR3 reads TGCAGTGCTAGATTAAGAGACAGGGTTGACATTCAGTACTTC. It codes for CSARLRDRVDIQYF.

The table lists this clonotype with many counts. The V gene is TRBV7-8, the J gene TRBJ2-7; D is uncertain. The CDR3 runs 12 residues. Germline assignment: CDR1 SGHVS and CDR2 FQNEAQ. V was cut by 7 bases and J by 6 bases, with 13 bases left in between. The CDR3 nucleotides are TGTGCCAGCACCGAGGACGCCACCGAGCAGTACTTC. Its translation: CASTEDATEQYF.

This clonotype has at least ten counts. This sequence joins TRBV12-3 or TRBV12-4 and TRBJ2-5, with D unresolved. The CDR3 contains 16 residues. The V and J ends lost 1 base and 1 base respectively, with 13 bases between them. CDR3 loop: CASSLVFDGGQETQYF. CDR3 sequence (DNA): TGTGCCAGCAGTTTAGTCTTCGATGGCGGCCAAGAGACCCAGTACTTC.

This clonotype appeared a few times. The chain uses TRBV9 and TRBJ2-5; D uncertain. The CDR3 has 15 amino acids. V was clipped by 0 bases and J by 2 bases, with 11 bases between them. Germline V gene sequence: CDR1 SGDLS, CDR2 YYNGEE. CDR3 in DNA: TGTGCCAGCAGCGTAGCTCCGGGTGGGCAAGAGACCCAGTACTTC. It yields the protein CASSVAPGGQETQYF.